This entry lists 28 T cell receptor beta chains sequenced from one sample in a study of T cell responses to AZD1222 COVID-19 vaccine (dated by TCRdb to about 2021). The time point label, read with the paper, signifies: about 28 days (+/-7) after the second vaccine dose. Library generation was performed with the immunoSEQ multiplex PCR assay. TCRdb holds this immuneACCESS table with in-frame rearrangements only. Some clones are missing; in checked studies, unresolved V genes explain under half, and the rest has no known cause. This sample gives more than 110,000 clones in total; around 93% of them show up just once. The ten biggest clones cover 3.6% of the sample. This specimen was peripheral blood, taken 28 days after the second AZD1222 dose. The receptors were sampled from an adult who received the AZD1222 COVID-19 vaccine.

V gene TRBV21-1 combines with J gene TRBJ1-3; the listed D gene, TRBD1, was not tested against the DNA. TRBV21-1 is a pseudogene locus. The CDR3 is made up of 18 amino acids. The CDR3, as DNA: TGTGCCAGCAGCGTCCACCGGGACAGTAAAAGTTGTGGAAACACCATATATTTT. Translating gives CASSVHRDSKSCGNTIYF.

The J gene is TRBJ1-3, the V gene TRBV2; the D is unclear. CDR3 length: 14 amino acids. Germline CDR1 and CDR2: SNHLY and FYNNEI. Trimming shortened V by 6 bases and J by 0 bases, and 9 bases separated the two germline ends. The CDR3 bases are TGTGCCAGCAGCCGGTCCGGCTCTGGAAACACCATATATTTT. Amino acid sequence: CASSRSGSGNTIYF.

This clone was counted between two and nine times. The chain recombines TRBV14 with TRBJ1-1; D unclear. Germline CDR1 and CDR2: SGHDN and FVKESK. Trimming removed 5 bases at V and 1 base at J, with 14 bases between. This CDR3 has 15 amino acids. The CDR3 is CASSSIIPQNTEAFF. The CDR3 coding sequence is TGTGCCAGCAGCTCTATTATACCACAGAACACTGAAGCTTTCTTT.

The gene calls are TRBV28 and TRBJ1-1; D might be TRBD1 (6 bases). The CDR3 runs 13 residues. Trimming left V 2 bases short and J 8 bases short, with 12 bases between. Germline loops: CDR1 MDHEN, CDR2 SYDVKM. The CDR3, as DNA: TGTGCCAGCAGTTTAGTGGGGGGCGTCGAAGCTTTCTTT. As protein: CASSLVGGVEAFF.

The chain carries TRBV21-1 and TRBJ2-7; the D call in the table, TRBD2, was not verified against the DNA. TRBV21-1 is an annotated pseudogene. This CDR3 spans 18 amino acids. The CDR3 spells CASSKARGTGTRRYEQYF. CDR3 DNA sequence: TGTGCCAGCAGCAAAGCGCGGGGCACCGGGACTAGGCGCTACGAGCAGTACTTC.

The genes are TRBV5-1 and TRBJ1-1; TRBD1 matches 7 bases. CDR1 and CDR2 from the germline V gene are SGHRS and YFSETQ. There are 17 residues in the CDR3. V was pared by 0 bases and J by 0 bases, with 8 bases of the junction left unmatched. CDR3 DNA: TGCGCCAGCAGCTTGGGGGACAGCTGGCTGGTGAACACTGAAGCTTTCTTT. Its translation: CASSLGDSWLVNTEAFF.

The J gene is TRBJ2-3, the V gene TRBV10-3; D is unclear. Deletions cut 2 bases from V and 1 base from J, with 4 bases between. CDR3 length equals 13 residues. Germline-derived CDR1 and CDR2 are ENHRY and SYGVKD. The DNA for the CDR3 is TGTGCCATCAGTGAGGCGGGCACAGATACGCAGTATTTT. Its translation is CAISEAGTDTQYF.

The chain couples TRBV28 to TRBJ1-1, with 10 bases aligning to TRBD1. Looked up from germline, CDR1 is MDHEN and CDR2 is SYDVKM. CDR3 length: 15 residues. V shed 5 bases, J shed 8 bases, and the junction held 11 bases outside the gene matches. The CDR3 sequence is CASSTGTGASTEAFF. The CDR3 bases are TGTGCCAGCAGTACAGGGACAGGGGCGTCGACAGAAGCTTTCTTT.

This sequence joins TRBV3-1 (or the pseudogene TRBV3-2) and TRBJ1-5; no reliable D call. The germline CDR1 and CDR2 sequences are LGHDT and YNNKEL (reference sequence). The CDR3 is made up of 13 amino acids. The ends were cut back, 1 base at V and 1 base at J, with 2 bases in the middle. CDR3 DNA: TGTGCCAGCAGCCAAGGGAGCAATCAGCCCCAGCATTTT. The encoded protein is CASSQGSNQPQHF.

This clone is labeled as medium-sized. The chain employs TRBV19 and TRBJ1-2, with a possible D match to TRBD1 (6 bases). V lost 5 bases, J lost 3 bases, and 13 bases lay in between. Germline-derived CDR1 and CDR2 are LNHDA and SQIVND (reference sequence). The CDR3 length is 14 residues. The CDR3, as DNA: TGTGCCAGTAGTCCCCAGGGGTCTTACTATGGCTACACCTTC. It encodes CASSPQGSYYGYTF.

CDR3 amino acids: CASSQEGSRVIYEQYF. CDR3 in DNA: TGTGCCAGCAGCCAAGAAGGGTCCCGTGTTATCTACGAGCAGTACTTC. The chain carries TRBV4-2 and TRBJ2-7; no clear D gene. The CDR3 length is 16 residues. The germline gives CDR1 LGHNA, CDR2 YNFKEQ. Deletions cut 0 bases from V and 3 bases from J, with 15 bases between.

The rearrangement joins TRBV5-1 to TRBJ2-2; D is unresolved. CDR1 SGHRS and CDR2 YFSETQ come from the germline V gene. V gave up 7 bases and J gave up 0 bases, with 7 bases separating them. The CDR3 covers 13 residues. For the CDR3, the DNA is TGCGCCAGCGCGGATTCGAACACCGGGGAGCTGTTTTTT. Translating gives CASADSNTGELFF. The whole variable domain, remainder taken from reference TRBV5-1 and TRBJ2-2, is KAGVTQTPRYLIKTRGQQVTLSCSPISGHRSVSWYQQTPGQGLQFLFEYFSETQRNKGNFPGRFSGRQFSNSRSEMNVSTLELGDSALYLCASADSNTGELFFGEGSRLTVL.

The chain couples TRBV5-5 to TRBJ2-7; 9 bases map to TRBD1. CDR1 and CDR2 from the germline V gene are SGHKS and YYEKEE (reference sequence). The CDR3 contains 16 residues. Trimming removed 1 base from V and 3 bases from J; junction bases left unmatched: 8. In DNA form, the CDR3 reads TGTGCCAGCAGCTTGATCGGGACAGGGCCTTACTACGAGCAGTACTTC. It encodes CASSLIGTGPYYEQYF.

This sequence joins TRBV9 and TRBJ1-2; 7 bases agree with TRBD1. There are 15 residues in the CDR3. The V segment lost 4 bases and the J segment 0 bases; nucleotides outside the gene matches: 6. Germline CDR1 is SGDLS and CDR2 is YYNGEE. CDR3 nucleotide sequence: TGTGCCAGCAGCACCCGGACAGGACCTAACTATGGCTACACCTTC. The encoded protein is CASSTRTGPNYGYTF.

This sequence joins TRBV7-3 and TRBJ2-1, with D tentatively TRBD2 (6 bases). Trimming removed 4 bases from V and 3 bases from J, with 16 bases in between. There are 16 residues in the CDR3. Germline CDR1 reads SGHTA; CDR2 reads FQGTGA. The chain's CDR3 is CASSSNGLIGYNEQFF. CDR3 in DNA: TGTGCCAGCAGCTCAAACGGACTAATCGGCTACAATGAGCAGTTCTTC. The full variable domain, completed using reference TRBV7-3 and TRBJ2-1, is GAGVSQTPSNKVTEKGKYVELRCDPISGHTALYWYRQSLGQGPEFLIYFQGTGAADDSGLPNDRFFAVRPEGSVSTLKIQRTERGDSAVYLCASSSNGLIGYNEQFFGPGTRLTVL.

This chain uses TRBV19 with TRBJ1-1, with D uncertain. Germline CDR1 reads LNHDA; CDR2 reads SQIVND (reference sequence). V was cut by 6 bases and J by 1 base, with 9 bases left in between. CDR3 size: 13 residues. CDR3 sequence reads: CASRDGPNTEAFF. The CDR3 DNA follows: TGTGCCAGTAGGGACGGACCGAACACTGAAGCTTTCTTT. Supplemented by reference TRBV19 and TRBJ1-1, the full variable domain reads DGGITQSPKYLFRKEGQNVTLSCEQNLNHDAMYWYRQDPGQGLRLIYYSQIVNDFQKGDIAEGYSVSREKKESFPLTVTSAQKNPTAFYLCASRDGPNTEAFFGQGTRLTVV.

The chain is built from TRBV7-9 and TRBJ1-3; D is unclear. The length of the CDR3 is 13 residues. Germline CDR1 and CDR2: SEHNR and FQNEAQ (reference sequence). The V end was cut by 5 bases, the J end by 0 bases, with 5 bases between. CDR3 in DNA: TGTGCCAGCAGCCCCCCCTCTGGAAACACCATATATTTT. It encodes CASSPPSGNTIYF.

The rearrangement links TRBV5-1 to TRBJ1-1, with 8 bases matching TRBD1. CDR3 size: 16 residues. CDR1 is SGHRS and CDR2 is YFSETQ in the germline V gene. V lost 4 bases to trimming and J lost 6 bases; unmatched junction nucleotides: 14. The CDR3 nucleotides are TGCGCCAGCAGCCCGGACAGGGAGTTGCCAAGGGCTGAAGCTTTCTTT. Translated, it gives CASSPDRELPRAEAFF.

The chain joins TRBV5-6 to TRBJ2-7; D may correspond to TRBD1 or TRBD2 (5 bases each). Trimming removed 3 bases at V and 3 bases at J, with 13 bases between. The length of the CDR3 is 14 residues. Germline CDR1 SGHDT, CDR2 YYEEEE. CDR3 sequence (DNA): TGTGCCAGCAGCTCCGGGGCATCGAGCTACGAGCAGTACTTC. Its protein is CASSSGASSYEQYF.

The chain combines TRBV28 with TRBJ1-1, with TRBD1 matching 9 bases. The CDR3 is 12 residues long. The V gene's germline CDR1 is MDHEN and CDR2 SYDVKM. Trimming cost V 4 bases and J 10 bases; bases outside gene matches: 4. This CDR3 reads CASSSQGQGAFF. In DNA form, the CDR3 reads TGTGCCAGCAGTTCACAGGGACAGGGAGCTTTCTTT.

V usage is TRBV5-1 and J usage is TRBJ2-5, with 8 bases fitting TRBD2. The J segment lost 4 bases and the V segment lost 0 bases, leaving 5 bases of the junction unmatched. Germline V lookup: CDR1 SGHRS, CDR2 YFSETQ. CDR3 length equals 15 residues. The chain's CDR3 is CASSLDRTSIETQYF. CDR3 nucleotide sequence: TGCGCCAGCAGCTTGGACAGGACTAGCATAGAGACCCAGTACTTC.

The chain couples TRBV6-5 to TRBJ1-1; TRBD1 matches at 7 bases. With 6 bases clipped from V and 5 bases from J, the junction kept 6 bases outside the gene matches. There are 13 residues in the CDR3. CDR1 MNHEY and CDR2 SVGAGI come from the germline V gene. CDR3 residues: CASSLTGETEAFF. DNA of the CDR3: TGTGCCAGCAGCTTAACAGGGGAGACTGAAGCTTTCTTT.

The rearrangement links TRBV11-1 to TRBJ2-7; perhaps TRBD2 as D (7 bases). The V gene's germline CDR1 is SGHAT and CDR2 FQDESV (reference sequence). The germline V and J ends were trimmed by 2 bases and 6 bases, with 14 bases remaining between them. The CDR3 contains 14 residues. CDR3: CASSLRGAAVEQYF. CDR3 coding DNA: TGTGCCAGCAGCTTACGGGGGGCGGCTGTCGAGCAGTACTTC.

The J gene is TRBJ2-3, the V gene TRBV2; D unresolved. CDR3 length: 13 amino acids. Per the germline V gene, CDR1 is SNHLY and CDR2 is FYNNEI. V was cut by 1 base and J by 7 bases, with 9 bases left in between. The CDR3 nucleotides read TGTGCCAGCAGTGAAGTGCCTAGAAATACGCAGTATTTT. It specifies CASSEVPRNTQYF.

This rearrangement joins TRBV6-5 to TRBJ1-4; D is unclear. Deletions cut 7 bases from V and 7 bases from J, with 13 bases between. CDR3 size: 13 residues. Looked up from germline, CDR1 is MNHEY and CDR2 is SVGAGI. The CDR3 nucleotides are TGTGCCAGCACTTATCCCCGGGCTGAAAAACTGTTTTTT. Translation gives CASTYPRAEKLFF.

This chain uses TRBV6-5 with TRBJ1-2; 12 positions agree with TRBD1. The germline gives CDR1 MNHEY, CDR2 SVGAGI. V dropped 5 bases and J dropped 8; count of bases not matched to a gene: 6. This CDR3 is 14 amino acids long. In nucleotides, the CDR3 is TGTGCCAGCAGTCGGGACAGGGGGCGTTCGGGCTACACCTTC. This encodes CASSRDRGRSGYTF.

The CDR3 reads CASSHGDSYEQYF. The CDR3 nucleotides are TGTGCCAGCAGCCATGGGGACAGCTACGAGCAGTACTTC. The V gene is TRBV3-1 (or the pseudogene TRBV3-2), the J gene TRBJ2-7; 7 bases match TRBD1. Germline V gives CDR1 LGHDT, CDR2 YNNKEL (reference sequence). This CDR3 has 13 amino acids. V lost 3 bases and J lost 3; bases outside the gene matches: 2.

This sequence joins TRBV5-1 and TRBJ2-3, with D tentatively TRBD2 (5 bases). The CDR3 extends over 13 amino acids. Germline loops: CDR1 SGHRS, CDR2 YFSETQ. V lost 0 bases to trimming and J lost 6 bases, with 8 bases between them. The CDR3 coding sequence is TGCGCCAGCAGCTTGGCCCCGGGGGATACGCAGTATTTT. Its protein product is CASSLAPGDTQYF. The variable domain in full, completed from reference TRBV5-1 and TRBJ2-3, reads KAGVTQTPRYLIKTRGQQVTLSCSPISGHRSVSWYQQTPGQGLQFLFEYFSETQRNKGNFPGRFSGRQFSNSRSEMNVSTLELGDSALYLCASSLAPGDTQYFGPGTRLTVL.